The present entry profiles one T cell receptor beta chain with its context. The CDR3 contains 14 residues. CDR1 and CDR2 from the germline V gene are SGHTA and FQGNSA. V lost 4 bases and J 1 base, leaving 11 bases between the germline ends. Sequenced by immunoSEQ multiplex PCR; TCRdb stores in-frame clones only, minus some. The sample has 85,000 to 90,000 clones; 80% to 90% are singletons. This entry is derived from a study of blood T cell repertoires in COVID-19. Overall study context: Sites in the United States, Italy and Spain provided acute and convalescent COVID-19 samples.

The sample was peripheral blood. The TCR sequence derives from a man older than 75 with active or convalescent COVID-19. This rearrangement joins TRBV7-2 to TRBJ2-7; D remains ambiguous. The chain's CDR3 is CASSSSSLSYEQYF. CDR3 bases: TGTGCCAGCAGCTCAAGCTCCCTTTCCTACGAGCAGTACTTC.